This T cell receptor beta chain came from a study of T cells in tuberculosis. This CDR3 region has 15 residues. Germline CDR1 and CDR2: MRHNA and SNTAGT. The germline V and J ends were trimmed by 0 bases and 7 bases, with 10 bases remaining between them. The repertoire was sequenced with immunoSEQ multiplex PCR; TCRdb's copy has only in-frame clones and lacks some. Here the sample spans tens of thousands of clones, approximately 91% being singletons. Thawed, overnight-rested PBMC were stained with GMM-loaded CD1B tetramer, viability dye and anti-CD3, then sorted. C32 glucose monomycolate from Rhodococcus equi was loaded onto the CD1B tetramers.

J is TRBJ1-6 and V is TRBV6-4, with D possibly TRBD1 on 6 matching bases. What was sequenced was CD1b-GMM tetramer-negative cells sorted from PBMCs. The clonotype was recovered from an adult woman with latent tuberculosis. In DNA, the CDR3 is TGTGCCAGCAGTGACTCTGGGGGGGCGAATTCACCCCTCCACTTT. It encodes CASSDSGGANSPLHF.